The 6 T cell receptor beta chains reported below all come from one sample, sequenced in a study of cytomegalovirus exposure and HLA in healthy donors. The study ran its PCR with 60 Vbeta and 13 Jbeta primers. Here immunoSEQ multiplex PCR was the method, and the copy in TCRdb shows in-frame clones only, minus some. The profile shows 150,000 to 200,000 clones, 76% of them singletons. Source material: PBMCs. The receptors shown here come from a male donor in good health and CMV-seronegative.

The rearrangement uses TRBV6-4 and TRBJ2-2, with TRBD2 matching 10 bases. The CDR3 extends over 14 amino acids. CDR1 is MRHNA and CDR2 is SNTAGT in the germline V gene. Unmatched junction bases numbered 0, after V lost 4 bases and J lost 4 bases. This CDR3 is CASSASGSTGELFF. The DNA of the CDR3 is TGTGCCAGCAGTGCTAGCGGGAGCACCGGGGAGCTGTTTTTT.

The chain is built from TRBV28 and TRBJ1-2; no firm D call. Per the germline V gene, CDR1 is MDHEN and CDR2 is SYDVKM. The V and J ends lost 6 bases and 5 bases respectively, with 28 bases between them. CDR3 length equals 18 residues. CDR3 nucleotide sequence: TGTGCCAGCAGACCAACAGAGTATGGCTACACAACAGAGTATGGCTACACCTTC. Translation gives CASRPTEYGYTTEYGYTF.

The chain couples TRBV9 to TRBJ2-7; 8 positions agree with TRBD1. V trimming: 2 bases; J trimming: 5 bases; junction bases outside the gene matches: 6. The CDR3 is 14 residues long. CDR1 SGDLS and CDR2 YYNGEE come from the germline V gene. This CDR3 reads CASSVSGGFDEQYF. CDR3 DNA sequence: TGTGCCAGCAGCGTTTCAGGGGGCTTCGACGAGCAGTACTTC.

This clone occurred once. V usage is TRBV7-2 and J usage is TRBJ2-3; no clear D gene. Trimming removed 5 bases from V and 6 bases from J, with 15 bases in between. The CDR3 totals 14 residues. The germline gives CDR1 SGHTA, CDR2 FQGNSA. The CDR3: CASSHPTTPDTQYF. In nucleotides, the CDR3 is TGTGCCAGCAGCCACCCTACTACTCCCGATACGCAGTATTTT.

This chain uses TRBV2 with TRBJ2-5; D not certain. Germline V gene data show CDR1 as SNHLY and CDR2 as FYNNEI. The CDR3 consists of 13 residues. V lost 3 bases to trimming and J lost 1 base, with 6 bases between them. CDR3 protein: CASSEGSQETQYF. Written as DNA, the CDR3 is TGTGCCAGCAGTGAGGGCAGCCAAGAGACCCAGTACTTC.

The chain combines TRBV28 with TRBJ1-3, with 9 bases identical to TRBD1. Trimming cost V 9 bases and J 3 bases; bases outside gene matches: 9. Germline V gene sequence: CDR1 MDHEN, CDR2 SYDVKM. This CDR3 spans 15 amino acids. The CDR3 DNA is TGTGCCAGTCGAGGGGGGGACAGGGATGGAAACACCATATATTTT. Translation gives CASRGGDRDGNTIYF.